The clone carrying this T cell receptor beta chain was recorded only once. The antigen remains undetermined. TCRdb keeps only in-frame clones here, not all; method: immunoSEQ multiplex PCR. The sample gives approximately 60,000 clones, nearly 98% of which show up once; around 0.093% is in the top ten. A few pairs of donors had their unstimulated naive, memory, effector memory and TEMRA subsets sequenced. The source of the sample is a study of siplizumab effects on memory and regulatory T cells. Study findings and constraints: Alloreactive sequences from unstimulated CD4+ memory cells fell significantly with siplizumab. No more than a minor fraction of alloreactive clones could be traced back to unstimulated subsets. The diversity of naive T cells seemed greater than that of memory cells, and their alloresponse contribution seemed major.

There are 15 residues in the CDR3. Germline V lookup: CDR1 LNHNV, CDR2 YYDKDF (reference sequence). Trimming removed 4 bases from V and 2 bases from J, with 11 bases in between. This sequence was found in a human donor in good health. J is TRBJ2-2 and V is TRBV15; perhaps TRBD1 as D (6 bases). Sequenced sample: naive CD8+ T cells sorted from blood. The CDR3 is CATSTRDTNTGELFF. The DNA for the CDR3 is TGTGCCACCAGCACTCGGGACACAAACACCGGGGAGCTGTTTTTT.